A selection of T cell receptor beta chains follows, all from one sample in a study of T-cell memory formation after mild COVID-19. MiXCR, run by TCRdb on the 5' RACE reads, gives a single entry per CDR3 protein. The sample consists of some 290,000 distinct CDR3 sequences, roughly 15% of them appearing once. Material for sequencing was PBMCs or a T cell subset sorted from them (not recorded which). These receptors originate from a man aged 18 to 30 who had mild COVID-19 (a few samples of this study predate the infection). Cell type and time point are not known. Each CDR3 is given with its conserved first and last residue. D genes are given only for firm matches. A clone size is listed for some rows: how often the clone was seen (once, few, many), or a class if it is expanded.

abundance | j_gene | v_gene | d_gene | CDR3nt | CDR3aa
many | TRBJ1-2 | TRBV27 | . | TGTGCCAGCACGAATTACACCGTACCGCGCTATGGCTACACCTTC | CASTNYTVPRYGYTF
few | TRBJ2-3 | TRBV7-9 | . | TGTGCCATCGGACAGATCCAAGATACGCAGTATTTT | CAIGQIQDTQYF
. | TRBJ2-2 | TRBV10-3 | TRBD1 | TGTGCCATCAGTTCCGGGACAGGGAACACCGGGGAGCTGTTTTTT | CAISSGTGNTGELFF
few | TRBJ2-5 | TRBV12-3/TRBV12-4 | TRBD1 | TGTGCCAGCAGTCGGGGGACAGGGGGCGTGGAGACCCAGTACTTC | CASSRGTGGVETQYF
once | TRBJ2-6 | TRBV20-1 | . | TGCAGTGCTAGAGGGAGGGGGCTTGAGGCCAACGTCCTGACTTTC | CSARGRGLEANVLTF
few | TRBJ2-5 | TRBV29-1 | . | TGCAGCGTTGAACGACAGAACCAAGAGACCCAGTACTTC | CSVERQNQETQYF
many | TRBJ1-1 | TRBV7-2 | TRBD1 | TGTGCCAGCAGCTTATTTGCGTCGGACAGGCAATCATTTTTT | CASSLFASDRQSFF
few | TRBJ2-5 | TRBV3-1 | . | TGTGCCAGCAGCCAATATCTCCCCGAAGAAGAGACCCAGTACTTC | CASSQYLPEEETQYF
few | TRBJ1-4 | TRBV3-1 | . | TGTGCCAGCAGCCAAGAGGAGATGGGGCCTGAAGACGAAAAACTGTTTTTT | CASSQEEMGPEDEKLFF
. | TRBJ2-1 | TRBV15 | . | TGTGCCACCAGCTTCAGCGGAAAATCCTACAATGAGCAGTTCTTC | CATSFSGKSYNEQFF
. | TRBJ2-7 | TRBV7-8 | . | TGTGCCAGCAGCCTACAGGGTATCAGCGAGCAGTACTTC | CASSLQGISEQYF
few | TRBJ2-5 | TRBV28 | TRBD2 | TGTGCCAGCAGTTTAGGAGGACAGCGGGGGCAGGAGACCCAGTACTTC | CASSLGGQRGQETQYF
few | TRBJ1-2 | TRBV7-2 | . | TGTGCCAGCAGCTTAGGAAGTAGGACCCTGGATGGCTACACCTTC | CASSLGSRTLDGYTF
. | TRBJ2-3 | TRBV2 | . | TGTGCCAGCAGTAGGGGACCCCACACAGATACGCAGTATTTT | CASSRGPHTDTQYF
few | TRBJ2-3 | TRBV7-6 | . | TGTGCCAGCAGCCAGCACGGTGATACGCAGTATTTT | CASSQHGDTQYF
few | TRBJ2-7 | TRBV4-2 | TRBD2 | TGTGCCAGCAGCCAAGTCCAGGGCGGGCGGGGACTAATCCCCTACGAGCAGTACTTC | CASSQVQGGRGLIPYEQYF
. | TRBJ2-2 | TRBV10-3 | . | TGTGCCATCAGTGATTTAGGGCAGAGATACACCGGGGAGCTGTTTTTT | CAISDLGQRYTGELFF
few | TRBJ2-5 | TRBV7-2 | . | TGTGCCAGCAGCCTAGGGCAAACGGAGACCCAGTACTTC | CASSLGQTETQYF
medium-sized | TRBJ2-5 | TRBV10-3 | . | TGTGCCATCAGTGAGTCGCGGACGCAAGAGACCCAGTACTTC | CAISESRTQETQYF
. | TRBJ2-3 | TRBV4-3 | TRBD2 | TGCGCCAGCAGCCAAGTGGTAGCGGGGAGCACAGATACGCAGTATTTT | CASSQVVAGSTDTQYF
few | TRBJ1-2 | TRBV12-3/TRBV12-4 | . | TGTGCCAGCAGACCAGGGTGGAACTATGGCTACACCTTC | CASRPGWNYGYTF
. | TRBJ2-7 | TRBV12-3/TRBV12-4 | . | TGTGCCAGCAGTTTGCGGCGGGCCTACGAGCAGTACTTC | CASSLRRAYEQYF
. | TRBJ1-5 | TRBV12-3/TRBV12-4 | . | TGTGCCAGCAGTTTAAATGGCATCTTTTTGCCCCAGCATTTT | CASSLNGIFLPQHF
. | TRBJ2-3 | TRBV3-1 | . | TGTGCCAGCAGCCACCGGCAAGATACGCAGTATTTT | CASSHRQDTQYF
few | TRBJ2-7 | TRBV2 | . | TGTGCCAGCAGTGAAGCGGCCCCCGGGTGGACCTACGAGCAGTACTTC | CASSEAAPGWTYEQYF
. | TRBJ2-5 | TRBV29-1 | TRBD1 | TGCAGCGCTGACCCCGGGACAGGGGAATTCTATGAGACCCAGTACTTC | CSADPGTGEFYETQYF
. | TRBJ1-6 | TRBV5-5 | . | TGTGCCAGCAGCTTGGAAGGGACGGGCTTTTCACCCCTCCACTTT | CASSLEGTGFSPLHF
. | TRBJ1-2 | TRBV7-9 | . | TGTGCCAGCAGCCAGCCTCTAACCTATGGCTACACCTTC | CASSQPLTYGYTF
few | TRBJ2-1 | TRBV5-1 | . | TGCGCCAGCAGCTCATTCGGGGGTGTCGGTCCTAATGAGCAGTTCTTC | CASSSFGGVGPNEQFF
. | TRBJ1-2 | TRBV7-2 | . | TGTGCCAGCAGCTTAGGAGCGTCCGGGCCGGCAGGCTACACCTTC | CASSLGASGPAGYTF
. | TRBJ2-7 | TRBV6-6 | . | TGTGCCAGCAGTTCCCCTGAGAGTCGGCCGTACTTC | CASSSPESRPYF
. | TRBJ1-3 | TRBV6-6 | . | TGTGCCAGCACCGGTTCGGGGATTAGCTCTGGAAACACCATATATTTT | CASTGSGISSGNTIYF
. | TRBJ2-1 | TRBV18 | . | TGTGCCAGCTCACCAGGGAACCATGAGCAGTTCTTC | CASSPGNHEQFF
. | TRBJ1-2 | TRBV12-3/TRBV12-4 | TRBD1 | TGTGCCAGCAGCCCTGACAGGGAGAGTGGCTACACCTTC | CASSPDRESGYTF
. | TRBJ1-2 | TRBV4-3 | . | TGCGCCAGCAGCCAAGTCGGGGCGTTGGTGACAAGTAACTATGGCTACACCTTC | CASSQVGALVTSNYGYTF
. | TRBJ2-1 | TRBV11-2 | . | TGTGCCAGCCTCGGGCACGCGGGGGCCTCCTACAATGAGCAGTTCTTC | CASLGHAGASYNEQFF
. | TRBJ2-5 | TRBV6-2/TRBV6-3 | . | TGTGCCAGCAGTTACTCGATACAGGCTGGGGAGACCCAGTACTTC | CASSYSIQAGETQYF
. | TRBJ1-2 | TRBV9 | . | TGTGCCAGCAGCGTGGGTATGGGGGGAGTGGATGGCTACACCTTC | CASSVGMGGVDGYTF
few | TRBJ1-1 | TRBV29-1 | TRBD1 | TGCAGCGTCAAGTCGACAGGGGGCTCTGAAGCTTTCTTT | CSVKSTGGSEAFF
many | TRBJ1-6 | TRBV6-2/TRBV6-3 | TRBD1 | TGTGCCAGCAGTTCCAGGGGGCGCGGTAATTCACCCCTCCACTTT | CASSSRGRGNSPLHF
. | TRBJ1-1 | TRBV29-1 | . | TGCAGCGTTAATACAGGGTGGGTGAACACTGAAGCTTTCTTT | CSVNTGWVNTEAFF
few | TRBJ2-1 | TRBV4-2 | . | TGTGCCAGCAGCCAAGGAGATTGGCTAGCTTGGGATGAGCAGTTCTTC | CASSQGDWLAWDEQFF
. | TRBJ2-3 | TRBV6-5 | TRBD2 | TGTGCCAGCAGTTACGAAGCGGGGGGCCCGGATACGCAGTATTTT | CASSYEAGGPDTQYF
. | TRBJ2-2 | TRBV5-1 | TRBD2 | TGCGCCAGCAGCCCACTAGCGGGGGACTTCACCGGGGAGCTGTTTTTT | CASSPLAGDFTGELFF
. | TRBJ1-1 | TRBV4-2 | . | TGTGCCAGCAGCCACAGGACAAGTGAAGCTTTCTTT | CASSHRTSEAFF
. | TRBJ2-1 | TRBV4-3 | . | TGCGCCAGCAGCCAAGATGGACAATCGGAGCAGTTCTTC | CASSQDGQSEQFF
few | TRBJ1-4 | TRBV14 | . | TGTGCCAGCAGCCAAGACGGGGCGAATGAAAAACTGTTTTTT | CASSQDGANEKLFF
. | TRBJ1-2 | TRBV7-6 | TRBD1 | TGTGCCAGCAGCTTAGTGGGGACAGGGGACTATGGCTACACCTTC | CASSLVGTGDYGYTF
few | TRBJ2-3 | TRBV3-1 | . | TGTGCCAGCAGCCAGGGACGCATAGATACGCAGTATTTT | CASSQGRIDTQYF
. | TRBJ1-1 | TRBV18 | TRBD1 | TGTGCCAGCTCACCAACCACAGGGGCCGGCACTGAAGCTTTCTTT | CASSPTTGAGTEAFF
. | TRBJ2-2 | TRBV27 | . | TGTGCCAGCAGTTTGGGGCCAGGGGCAGGCACCGGGGAGCTGTTTTTT | CASSLGPGAGTGELFF
many | TRBJ2-1 | TRBV28 | . | TGTGCCAGCTACCGGGGCGGTGAGCAGTTCTTC | CASYRGGEQFF